Listed below are T cell receptor beta chains from one sample, sequenced in a study of cytomegalovirus exposure and HLA in healthy donors. Produced via immunoSEQ multiplex PCR; TCRdb's table is partial and in-frame only. The data hold tens of thousands of clones, with 55% to 65% observed a single time. Sample: PBMCs. Receptor source: a human donor in good health. Both conserved end residues are part of each CDR3. D genes are given only for firm matches. Clone size, where shown, is once, few, many, or a class for clones that have expanded.

j_gene: TRBJ1-2; v_gene: TRBV19; d_gene: NA; abundance: NA; CDR3aa: CASSTAANYGYTF; CDR3nt: TGTGCCAGTAGTACCGCAGCGAACTATGGCTACACCTTC
j_gene: TRBJ2-7; v_gene: TRBV20-1; d_gene: NA; abundance: few; CDR3aa: CSARRSYEQYF; CDR3nt: TGCAGTGCTAGACGGAGCTACGAGCAGTACTTC
j_gene: TRBJ2-5; v_gene: TRBV18; d_gene: NA; abundance: NA; CDR3aa: CASSPTAAETQYF; CDR3nt: TGTGCCAGCTCACCTACTGCCGCGGAGACCCAGTACTTC
j_gene: TRBJ2-1; v_gene: TRBV6-6; d_gene: NA; abundance: NA; CDR3aa: CASSPTRANEQFF; CDR3nt: TGTGCCAGCAGCCCAACCAGGGCCAATGAGCAGTTCTTC
j_gene: TRBJ2-7; v_gene: TRBV6-5; d_gene: NA; abundance: NA; CDR3aa: CASSYSSPSSYEQYF; CDR3nt: TGTGCCAGCAGTTACTCGAGTCCTTCCTCCTACGAGCAGTACTTC
j_gene: TRBJ2-5; v_gene: TRBV4-2; d_gene: TRBD2; abundance: NA; CDR3aa: CASSQRSGLAGEETQYF; CDR3nt: TGTGCCAGCAGCCAACGATCGGGACTAGCGGGGGAGGAGACCCAGTACTTC
j_gene: TRBJ2-3; v_gene: TRBV13; d_gene: NA; abundance: NA; CDR3aa: CASSDRDFHTDTQYF; CDR3nt: TGTGCCAGCAGTGACCGGGACTTTCACACAGATACGCAGTATTTT
j_gene: TRBJ2-7; v_gene: TRBV7-9; d_gene: NA; abundance: NA; CDR3aa: CASSLGVNGEQYF; CDR3nt: TGTGCCAGCAGCTTAGGAGTGAACGGCGAGCAGTACTTC
j_gene: TRBJ2-2; v_gene: TRBV15; d_gene: TRBD1; abundance: NA; CDR3aa: CATSRDRQGWPGELFF; CDR3nt: TGTGCCACCAGCAGAGATAGACAGGGCTGGCCCGGGGAGCTGTTTTTT
j_gene: TRBJ1-1; v_gene: TRBV27; d_gene: TRBD1; abundance: NA; CDR3aa: CASSHGQGSLNTEAFF; CDR3nt: TGTGCCAGCAGTCATGGACAGGGTTCCCTGAACACTGAAGCTTTCTTT
j_gene: TRBJ1-2; v_gene: TRBV30; d_gene: NA; abundance: few; CDR3aa: CAWSKLNSYGYTF; CDR3nt: TGTGCCTGGAGTAAGTTGAACAGCTATGGCTACACCTTC
j_gene: TRBJ2-5; v_gene: TRBV5-1; d_gene: NA; abundance: NA; CDR3aa: CASSGDISSNDQETQYF; CDR3nt: TGCGCCAGCAGCGGGGACATTTCGAGCAACGACCAAGAGACCCAGTACTTC
j_gene: TRBJ1-5; v_gene: TRBV7-2; d_gene: NA; abundance: NA; CDR3aa: CASSLLQSQPQHF; CDR3nt: TGTGCCAGCAGCTTACTCCAGTCTCAGCCCCAGCATTTT
j_gene: TRBJ2-1; v_gene: TRBV5-1; d_gene: NA; abundance: NA; CDR3aa: CASSRSGEPDNEQFF; CDR3nt: TGCGCCAGCAGTCGGTCAGGGGAACCGGACAATGAGCAGTTCTTC
j_gene: TRBJ1-5; v_gene: TRBV29-1; d_gene: TRBD1; abundance: NA; CDR3aa: CSVDSDRVMDRGTYYQPQHF; CDR3nt: TGCAGCGTAGATTCAGACAGGGTCATGGATCGAGGGACGTACTATCAGCCCCAGCATTTT
j_gene: TRBJ1-1; v_gene: TRBV11-2; d_gene: NA; abundance: NA; CDR3aa: CASSFPSGIEAFF; CDR3nt: TGTGCCAGCAGCTTTCCCTCAGGGATTGAAGCTTTCTTT
j_gene: TRBJ1-2; v_gene: TRBV6-6; d_gene: TRBD1; abundance: once; CDR3aa: CASSSPQGADYGYTF; CDR3nt: TGTGCCAGCAGTTCCCCACAGGGGGCTGACTATGGCTACACCTTC
j_gene: TRBJ2-4; v_gene: TRBV7-2; d_gene: TRBD1; abundance: NA; CDR3aa: CASSLMTGAAKNIQYF; CDR3nt: TGTGCCAGCAGCCTTATGACAGGGGCGGCCAAAAACATTCAGTACTTC
j_gene: TRBJ2-1; v_gene: TRBV7-9; d_gene: TRBD2; abundance: few; CDR3aa: CASGGGYNEQFF; CDR3nt: TGTGCCAGCGGGGGGGGGTACAATGAGCAGTTCTTC
j_gene: TRBJ2-5; v_gene: TRBV7-8; d_gene: TRBD1; abundance: NA; CDR3aa: CASSLGTVRETQYF; CDR3nt: TGTGCCAGCAGCCTAGGGACAGTCAGGGAGACCCAGTACTTC
j_gene: TRBJ2-2; v_gene: TRBV7-3; d_gene: TRBD1; abundance: once; CDR3aa: CASSLTGAGGVNGELFF; CDR3nt: TGTGCCAGCAGCTTAACGGGGGCAGGGGGCGTAAACGGGGAGCTGTTTTTT
j_gene: TRBJ1-6; v_gene: TRBV7-3; d_gene: TRBD1; abundance: NA; CDR3aa: CASSLTGTGYYNSPLHF; CDR3nt: TGTGCCAGCAGCTTAACAGGGACAGGGTATTATAATTCACCCCTCCACTTT
j_gene: TRBJ1-2; v_gene: TRBV4-1; d_gene: TRBD1; abundance: few; CDR3aa: CASSHWTGTALNYGYTF; CDR3nt: TGCGCCAGCAGCCATTGGACAGGGACCGCGCTAAACTATGGCTACACCTTC
j_gene: TRBJ1-4; v_gene: TRBV7-9; d_gene: NA; abundance: NA; CDR3aa: CASSLEDRTNEKLFF; CDR3nt: TGTGCCAGCAGCTTAGAAGACAGGACTAATGAAAAACTGTTTTTT
j_gene: TRBJ1-1; v_gene: TRBV19; d_gene: NA; abundance: NA; CDR3aa: CASSIDRRGRTEAFF; CDR3nt: TGTGCCAGTAGTATAGATCGGAGAGGTCGCACTGAAGCTTTCTTT
j_gene: TRBJ2-1; v_gene: TRBV30; d_gene: TRBD1; abundance: NA; CDR3aa: CAWSTGTGHNEQFF; CDR3nt: TGTGCCTGGAGTACTGGGACAGGTCACAATGAGCAGTTCTTC
j_gene: TRBJ2-3; v_gene: TRBV7-8; d_gene: TRBD2; abundance: NA; CDR3aa: CASSLARTSGGRTDTQYF; CDR3nt: TGTGCCAGCAGCTTAGCTCGGACTAGCGGGGGCCGCACAGATACGCAGTATTTT
j_gene: TRBJ2-2; v_gene: TRBV5-1; d_gene: TRBD2; abundance: NA; CDR3aa: CASKLAGNTGELFF; CDR3nt: TGCGCCAGCAAACTAGCGGGGAACACCGGGGAGCTGTTTTTT
j_gene: TRBJ2-2; v_gene: TRBV18; d_gene: NA; abundance: NA; CDR3aa: CASSPQGSGTGELFF; CDR3nt: TGTGCCAGCTCACCACAAGGATCCGGGACCGGGGAGCTGTTTTTT
j_gene: TRBJ2-7; v_gene: TRBV19; d_gene: NA; abundance: NA; CDR3aa: CASSVHVGLEGGEQYF; CDR3nt: TGTGCCAGTAGTGTCCACGTCGGACTCGAGGGGGGGGAGCAGTACTTC
j_gene: TRBJ1-6; v_gene: TRBV7-7; d_gene: NA; abundance: NA; CDR3aa: CASSPAGGSNSPLHF; CDR3nt: TGTGCTAGCAGCCCCGCGGGGGGTTCTAATTCACCCCTCCACTTT
j_gene: TRBJ1-5; v_gene: TRBV4-2; d_gene: TRBD1; abundance: NA; CDR3aa: CASSQEDRAGYQPQHF; CDR3nt: TGTGCCAGCAGCCAAGAGGACAGGGCGGGTTATCAGCCCCAGCATTTT
j_gene: TRBJ2-5; v_gene: TRBV19; d_gene: TRBD1; abundance: NA; CDR3aa: CASSKTGVSRETQYF; CDR3nt: TGTGCCAGTAGTAAGACAGGGGTTAGTCGAGAGACCCAGTACTTC
j_gene: TRBJ2-3; v_gene: TRBV19; d_gene: TRBD2; abundance: NA; CDR3aa: CASSLTAGGGADTQYF; CDR3nt: TGTGCCAGTAGTCTCACGGCGGGCGGGGGGGCAGATACGCAGTATTTT
j_gene: TRBJ1-1; v_gene: TRBV5-4; d_gene: NA; abundance: NA; CDR3aa: CASSADSEAFF; CDR3nt: TGTGCCAGCAGCGCGGACAGTGAAGCTTTCTTT
j_gene: TRBJ1-1; v_gene: TRBV5-1; d_gene: TRBD1; abundance: NA; CDR3aa: CASSRQGEGSTEAFF; CDR3nt: TGCGCCAGCAGCCGACAGGGGGAAGGGAGCACTGAAGCTTTCTTT
j_gene: TRBJ1-2; v_gene: TRBV2; d_gene: NA; abundance: few; CDR3aa: CASSPTEILYGYTF; CDR3nt: TGTGCCAGCAGTCCGACAGAAATTCTTTATGGCTACACCTTC
j_gene: TRBJ1-5; v_gene: TRBV19; d_gene: TRBD1; abundance: once; CDR3aa: CASTARGTGGSNQPQHF; CDR3nt: TGTGCCAGTACGGCCCGAGGGACAGGAGGTAGCAATCAGCCCCAGCATTTT
j_gene: TRBJ2-3; v_gene: TRBV5-1; d_gene: TRBD1; abundance: few; CDR3aa: CASSPWDSLYTDTQYF; CDR3nt: TGCGCCAGCAGCCCCTGGGACAGCCTATACACAGATACGCAGTATTTT
j_gene: TRBJ2-1; v_gene: TRBV13; d_gene: NA; abundance: NA; CDR3aa: CASSLFGGAIYNEQFF; CDR3nt: TGTGCCAGCAGCTTATTTGGGGGGGCCATATACAATGAGCAGTTCTTC
j_gene: TRBJ1-1; v_gene: TRBV4-1; d_gene: TRBD1; abundance: NA; CDR3aa: CASSQVEGQGNRAFF; CDR3nt: TGCGCCAGCAGCCAGGTCGAGGGACAGGGGAATAGGGCTTTCTTT
j_gene: TRBJ1-5; v_gene: TRBV30; d_gene: TRBD1; abundance: NA; CDR3aa: CAWSRDRGNQPQHF; CDR3nt: TGTGCCTGGAGTCGGGACAGGGGAAATCAGCCCCAGCATTTT
j_gene: TRBJ2-5; v_gene: TRBV5-1; d_gene: TRBD2; abundance: few; CDR3aa: CASSPWTSGGSRETQYF; CDR3nt: TGCGCCAGCAGCCCTTGGACTAGCGGGGGCTCGAGGGAGACCCAGTACTTC
j_gene: TRBJ1-1; v_gene: TRBV13; d_gene: TRBD1; abundance: once; CDR3aa: CASSLAADRGPFF; CDR3nt: TGTGCCAGCAGCTTAGCGGCTGACAGGGGCCCTTTCTTT
j_gene: TRBJ2-1; v_gene: TRBV7-6; d_gene: NA; abundance: NA; CDR3aa: CASSPRGGGGSYNEQFF; CDR3nt: TGTGCCAGCAGCCCTAGGGGAGGCGGAGGCTCCTACAATGAGCAGTTCTTC
j_gene: TRBJ2-6; v_gene: TRBV19; d_gene: TRBD2; abundance: NA; CDR3aa: CASSIDRGAGANVLTF; CDR3nt: TGTGCCAGTAGTATAGATCGGGGGGCTGGGGCCAACGTCCTGACTTTC
j_gene: TRBJ1-1; v_gene: TRBV25-1; d_gene: NA; abundance: NA; CDR3aa: CASSSGRNTEAFF; CDR3nt: TGTGCCAGCAGTTCCGGGAGGAACACTGAAGCTTTCTTT
j_gene: TRBJ1-2; v_gene: TRBV30; d_gene: NA; abundance: NA; CDR3aa: CAWSVIRGNYGYPF; CDR3nt: TGTGCCTGGAGTGTGATCCGGGGGAACTATGGCTACCCCTTC
j_gene: TRBJ2-1; v_gene: TRBV4-2; d_gene: TRBD2; abundance: NA; CDR3aa: CASSQATSGGNNEQFF; CDR3nt: TGTGCCAGCAGCCAAGCGACTAGCGGGGGCAACAATGAGCAGTTCTTC
j_gene: TRBJ2-1; v_gene: TRBV9; d_gene: NA; abundance: few; CDR3aa: CASTRKSGSLEQFF; CDR3nt: TGTGCCAGCACCAGAAAGTCGGGGTCACTCGAGCAGTTCTTC
j_gene: TRBJ2-4; v_gene: TRBV30; d_gene: TRBD2; abundance: NA; CDR3aa: CAWRPRDYKIQYF; CDR3nt: TGTGCCTGGAGACCCAGGGACTACAAAATTCAGTACTTC
j_gene: TRBJ2-7; v_gene: TRBV5-4; d_gene: NA; abundance: NA; CDR3aa: CASSFSSEQYF; CDR3nt: TGTGCCAGCAGCTTCTCGTCCGAGCAGTACTTC
j_gene: TRBJ1-5; v_gene: TRBV7-2; d_gene: TRBD1; abundance: NA; CDR3aa: CASSLARTGAGQPQHF; CDR3nt: TGTGCCAGCAGCTTAGCTCGGACAGGGGCGGGTCAGCCCCAGCATTTT
j_gene: TRBJ2-3; v_gene: TRBV4-3; d_gene: NA; abundance: NA; CDR3aa: CASSQVILDTQYF; CDR3nt: TGCGCCAGCAGCCAAGTAATCCTGGATACGCAGTATTTT
j_gene: TRBJ2-2; v_gene: TRBV5-1; d_gene: TRBD2; abundance: NA; CDR3aa: CASSLASGVFTGELFF; CDR3nt: TGCGCCAGCAGCTTGGCTAGCGGGGTATTTACCGGGGAGCTGTTTTTT